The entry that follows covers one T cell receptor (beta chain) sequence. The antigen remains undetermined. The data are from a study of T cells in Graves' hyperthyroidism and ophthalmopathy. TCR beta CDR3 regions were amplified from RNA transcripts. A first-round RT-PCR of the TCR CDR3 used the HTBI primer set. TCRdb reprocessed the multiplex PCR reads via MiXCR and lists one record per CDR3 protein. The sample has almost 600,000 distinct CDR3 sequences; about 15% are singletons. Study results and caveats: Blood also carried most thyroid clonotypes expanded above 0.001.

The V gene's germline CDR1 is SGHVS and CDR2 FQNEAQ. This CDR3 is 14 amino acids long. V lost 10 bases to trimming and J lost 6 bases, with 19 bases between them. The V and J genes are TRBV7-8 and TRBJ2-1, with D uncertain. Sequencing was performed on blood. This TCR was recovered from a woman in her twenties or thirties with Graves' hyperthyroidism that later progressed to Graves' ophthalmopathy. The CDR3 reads CATLGRIWGNEQFF. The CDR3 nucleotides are TGTGCCACCCTAGGGCGGATATGGGGCAATGAGCAGTTCTTC.